Sequencing of this T cell receptor beta chain was carried out in a study of radiotherapy plus CTLA-4 blockade in lung cancer. Study-level background: Objective response rate was 15% to 20%; disease control rate, about 28%.

Profiling relied on immunoSEQ multiplex PCR, and the TCRdb table lists in-frame clones only, not all of them. This table holds fewer than 140,000 clones, more than 70% found once. With regard to this clone: Its matching antigen is unknown.

Patients with chemo-refractory metastatic non-small-cell lung cancer received focal radiation plus CTLA-4 blockade with ipilimumab. V was shortened by 4 bases and J by 3 bases, with 12 bases between the two germline ends. The germline V gene has CDR1 SGHTA and CDR2 FQGNSA. The CDR3 totals 14 residues. The study, taken as a whole, reports: Radiotherapy was combined with ipilimumab, and tumor-derived TCR clones then expanded in blood.

This receptor was identified in a human donor with non-small cell lung cancer that progressed on radiotherapy plus ipilimumab. Some clones in this sample may be carry-over from other donors' samples. This chain uses TRBV7-2 with TRBJ1-2; D call uncertain. This specimen was peripheral blood, taken from a patient treated with radiotherapy plus ipilimumab. As DNA, the CDR3 is TGTGCCAGCAGCTCCCCAGCCTCCTACTATGGCTACACCTTC. It translates to CASSSPASYYGYTF.